The next 7 T cell receptor beta chains were all read from a single sample in a study of cytomegalovirus exposure and HLA in healthy donors (dated by TCRdb to 2017 to 2019). Libraries were constructed by the immunoSEQ multiplex PCR assay. For the multiplex PCR, a mixture combining 60 forward primers for TCR Vbeta segments and 13 reverse primers for TCR Jbeta segments was used. The clones in this table, taken by TCRdb from immuneACCESS, are in-frame only. Not every clone is retained; where verified, under half of the shortfall comes from an unresolved V gene, and the cause of the rest is unknown. This sample holds 200,000 or so clones; over 60% were observed only once. The biggest ten clones account for around 1.8% of the sample. Sequencing was performed on PBMCs. These receptors all come from a man aged 18 to 29 in good health and CMV-seronegative.

The chain uses TRBV9 and TRBJ2-1; no firm D call. Trimming stripped 0 bases from V and 4 bases from J, with 8 bases between. This CDR3 is built from 14 residues. CDR1 is SGDLS and CDR2 is YYNGEE in the germline V gene. Here the CDR3 reads CASSVVTSYNEQFF. The DNA of the CDR3 is TGTGCCAGCAGCGTAGTAACTTCGTACAATGAGCAGTTCTTC.

The chain employs TRBV6-5 and TRBJ2-1, with 12 bases matching TRBD2. This CDR3 comprises 16 residues. V was pared by 0 bases and J by 8 bases, with 5 bases of the junction left unmatched. CDR1 and CDR2 (germline): MNHEY, SVGAGI. CDR3 sequence (DNA): TGTGCCAGCAGTTACTCCAAGACTAGCGGGGGCGATGAGCAGTTCTTC. It is translated as CASSYSKTSGGDEQFF.

The chain recombines TRBV5-1 with TRBJ2-3; D ambiguous. Trimming cost V 3 bases and J 2 bases, with 10 bases left between them. CDR3 size: 14 residues. Germline loops: CDR1 SGHRS, CDR2 YFSETQ. CDR3 protein: CASSSERNTDTQYF. The DNA for the CDR3 is TGCGCCAGCAGCTCTGAGAGGAACACAGATACGCAGTATTTT. The whole variable domain, filled in from reference TRBV5-1 and TRBJ2-3, reads KAGVTQTPRYLIKTRGQQVTLSCSPISGHRSVSWYQQTPGQGLQFLFEYFSETQRNKGNFPGRFSGRQFSNSRSEMNVSTLELGDSALYLCASSSERNTDTQYFGPGTRLTVL.

This clone was observed a handful of times. This chain uses TRBV30 with TRBJ2-1; perhaps TRBD2 as D (6 bases). With 0 bases removed from V and 5 bases from J, the gap between germline ends came to 23 bases. The CDR3 runs to 18 residues. Germline CDR1 is GTSNPN and CDR2 is SVGIG (reference sequence). The CDR3 spells CAWSVRWGVTAGDNEQFF. The CDR3 DNA is TGTGCCTGGAGTGTTAGGTGGGGGGTCACCGCCGGGGACAATGAGCAGTTCTTC. The full variable domain, its missing parts supplied by reference TRBV30 and TRBJ2-1, is SQTIHQWPATLVQPVGSPLSLECTVEGTSNPNLYWYRQAAGRGLQLLFYSVGIGQISSEVPQNLSASRPQDRQFILSSKKLLLSDSGFYLCAWSVRWGVTAGDNEQFFGPGTRLTVL.

For the CDR3, the DNA is TGTGCCAGCAGCTGGGGGGGGTCCCGTTACGAGCAGTACTTC. Amino acids: CASSWGGSRYEQYF. The chain couples TRBV5-4 to TRBJ2-7; 7 bases line up with TRBD2. The CDR3 has 14 amino acids. Trimming removed 3 bases from V and 4 bases from J; junction bases left unmatched: 7. Germline CDR1 and CDR2: SGHNT and YYREEE (reference sequence).

The chain joins TRBV5-1 to TRBJ1-4; D remains ambiguous. V lost 1 base, J lost 4 bases, and 8 bases lay in between. Per the germline V gene, CDR1 is SGHRS and CDR2 is YFSETQ. The CDR3 is 14 residues long. In DNA form, the CDR3 reads TGCGCCAGCAGCTTGAGCGGCGTTAATGAAAAACTGTTTTTT. It translates to CASSLSGVNEKLFF.

This clone appeared a few times. This sequence joins TRBV10-3 and TRBJ2-5, with 8 bases fitting TRBD2. CDR1 is ENHRY, CDR2 SYGVKD, per germline. The CDR3 has 17 amino acids. V lost 0 bases and J lost 5; bases outside the gene matches: 11. The CDR3 nucleotides are TGTGCCATCAGTGAGTCGGAACTAGCGGCCATCCACGAGACCCAGTACTTC. It is translated as CAISESELAAIHETQYF.